This is a list of T cell receptor beta chains from one sample in a study of tissue T cells after allogeneic stem cell transplantation. Sequenced by immunoSEQ multiplex PCR; TCRdb stores in-frame clones only, minus some. The sample holds about 26,000 clones, roughly 89% seen once. The sequences come from blood, collected before transplantation. The receptors shown here come from a male donor older than 55 who later had graft-versus-host disease after an allogeneic stem cell transplant. CDR3s leave out the opening cysteine and the closing phenylalanine or tryptophan. Fields, in order: V gene, J gene, CDR3 protein.

>TRBV20-1|TRBJ1-2
SASGQSRGHGYT
>TRBV7-2|TRBJ2-3
ASSSAGLADSTDTQY
>TRBV28|TRBJ2-2
AIGPVAGELF
>TRBV5-1|TRBJ1-2
ASSLAVGMSGGYT
>TRBV20-1|TRBJ2-3
SASRLVTTDTQY
>TRBV6-1|TRBJ2-4
ASSEGWDIQY
>TRBV6-4|TRBJ1-2
ASSDPIHSPRGYT
>TRBV5-4|TRBJ2-7
ASSPGQGLTYEQY
>TRBV18|TRBJ2-6
ASPSSGANVLT
>TRBV2|TRBJ2-1
ARAGGTSRDNEQF
>TRBV7-9|TRBJ1-5
ASSPTGNQPQH
>TRBV27|TRBJ2-1
ATHDQYNEQF
>TRBV27|TRBJ1-1
ASSKEAKNTEAF
>TRBV3-1/TRBV3-2|TRBJ2-5
ASSQYRDRDLETQY
>TRBV20-1|TRBJ2-5
SASKKETQY
>TRBV2|TRBJ1-2
ASSMLGSGYT
>TRBV7-9|TRBJ2-7
ASSSGSGLYEQY
>TRBV18|TRBJ1-1
ASSPAAGRNTEAF
>TRBV4-1|TRBJ2-7
ASSRILVGEQY
>TRBV18|TRBJ2-3
ASSRGYQGSDTQY
>TRBV14|TRBJ2-7
ASSQEVSQRPYEQY
>TRBV4-1|TRBJ2-2
ASSREGQDTGELF
>TRBV18|TRBJ1-3
ASSPRQGTGNTIY
>TRBV19|TRBJ1-2
ASSVSHSNYGYT
>TRBV19|TRBJ1-2
ASSIGQGAVGGYGYT
>TRBV2|TRBJ1-2
ASSETRALYGYT
>TRBV15|TRBJ2-5
ATSRDKGSLETQY
>TRBV5-8|TRBJ1-5
ASSPTGGVGSNQPQH
>TRBV7-9|TRBJ2-5
ATQAHSGGHQETQY
>TRBV19|TRBJ2-6
ASLPSSGANVLT
>TRBV11-2|TRBJ2-2
ASSLRGRGTPGELF
>TRBV9|TRBJ1-3
ASSASGAGGNTIY
>TRBV5-1|TRBJ2-7
ASSLGGASSYEQY